These 28 T cell receptor beta chains were sequenced from one sample in a study of cytomegalovirus exposure and HLA in healthy donors. Primers: 60 Vbeta forward and 13 Jbeta reverse. Some clones are missing from TCRdb's copy, which holds only in-frame ones; the method was immunoSEQ multiplex PCR. The sample holds 85,000 to 130,000 clones, 76% seen once. Material: PBMCs. The source is a woman between 18 and 29 years old in good health and CMV-seropositive.

The chain combines TRBV4-1 with TRBJ2-1, with 9 bases aligning to TRBD2. Germline-derived CDR1 and CDR2 are MGHRA and YSYEKL. V dropped 4 bases and J dropped 5; count of bases not matched to a gene: 9. This CDR3 has 16 amino acids. The CDR3 DNA is TGCGCCAGCAGCCCGACGGGACTAGCTATAAACAATGAGCAGTTCTTC. Protein: CASSPTGLAINNEQFF.

The chain employs TRBV4-1 and TRBJ2-7; 11 bases are shared with TRBD2. Germline loops: CDR1 MGHRA, CDR2 YSYEKL. The CDR3 covers 15 residues. V was clipped by 2 bases and J by 3 bases; unmatched bases: 3. The CDR3 nucleotides read TGCGCCAGCAGCCAATCTAGCGGGAGGTACTACGAGCAGTACTTC. Its translation: CASSQSSGRYYEQYF.

The chain recombines TRBV2 with TRBJ2-3; tentatively, D is TRBD2 (6 bases). Looked up from germline, CDR1 is SNHLY and CDR2 is FYNNEI. This CDR3 comprises 14 residues. Trimming shortened V by 7 bases and J by 0 bases, and 11 bases separated the two germline ends. CDR3 sequence reads: CASKWDSSTDTQYF. Written as DNA, the CDR3 is TGTGCCAGCAAATGGGACTCGAGCACAGATACGCAGTATTTT.

This chain links TRBV28 with TRBJ2-5, with 7 positions matching TRBD2. Germline-derived CDR1 and CDR2 are MDHEN and SYDVKM. V lost 8 bases to trimming and J lost 4 bases; unmatched junction nucleotides: 7. CDR3 size: 13 residues. The CDR3 DNA reads as TGTGCCAGCGGGTGGGGGGGACGAGAGACCCAGTACTTC. Amino acid sequence: CASGWGGRETQYF.

This chain uses TRBV11-3 with TRBJ2-7; TRBD2 agrees at 11 bases. Germline V lookup: CDR1 SGHNT, CDR2 YENEEA. This CDR3 has 18 amino acids. The V and J ends lost 5 bases and 1 base, in that order; junction bases with no gene match: 13. The CDR3 protein is CASSLNSGRGLGSYEQYF. CDR3 DNA sequence: TGTGCCAGCAGCCTCAATAGCGGGAGGGGGCTCGGGTCCTACGAGCAGTACTTC.

This clone is labeled as medium-sized. The genes are TRBV5-4 and TRBJ2-7; 8 positions agree with TRBD2. Germline V gives CDR1 SGHNT, CDR2 YYREEE (reference sequence). Trimming at V came to 4 bases and at J to 7 bases, leaving 10 bases not matched to a gene. The CDR3 length is 14 residues. For the CDR3, the DNA is TGTGCCAGCAGCGGACAGCGGGAGCCTACGGAGCAGTACTTC. Translated: CASSGQREPTEQYF.

The chain employs TRBV28 and TRBJ2-5; TRBD1 aligns across 8 bases. With V trimmed by 5 bases and J by 5 bases, 10 bases remained unmatched. Germline V gene sequence: CDR1 MDHEN, CDR2 SYDVKM. The CDR3 spans 15 residues. This CDR3 is CASSRQGKGEETQYF. CDR3 DNA sequence: TGTGCCAGCAGTAGACAGGGGAAAGGAGAGGAGACCCAGTACTTC.

The chain couples TRBV30 to TRBJ2-7; TRBD2 matches 8 bases. Germline loops: CDR1 GTSNPN, CDR2 SVGIG (reference sequence). This CDR3 spans 15 amino acids. The V gene end was trimmed by 4 bases and the J gene end by 3 bases; junction bases not matched to a gene: 11. The CDR3 protein is CAWIWGTREFYEQYF. In DNA, the CDR3 is TGTGCCTGGATCTGGGGGACTAGAGAGTTCTACGAGCAGTACTTC.

V is TRBV13 and J is TRBJ2-5, with a weak D call TRBD2 (6 bases). CDR3 length: 13 amino acids. V lost 5 bases and J lost 2, with 9 bases in between. Germline-derived CDR1 and CDR2 are PRHDT and FYEKMQ (reference sequence). DNA for the CDR3: TGTGCCAGCAGCAGTGGGGGGCAAGAGACCCAGTACTTC. Amino acids: CASSSGGQETQYF.

The V and J genes are TRBV30 and TRBJ1-1; a weak D match, TRBD1 (5 bases). Trimming took off 7 bases at V and 4 bases at J, with 16 bases between the two ends. CDR1 GTSNPN and CDR2 SVGIG come from the germline V gene (reference sequence). The CDR3 spans 13 residues. CDR3: CASNRQLGTEAFF. CDR3 in DNA: TGTGCCTCCAACCGACAGTTGGGCACTGAAGCTTTCTTT.

V usage is TRBV28 and J usage is TRBJ2-1, with D tentatively TRBD2 (6 bases). Per the germline V gene, CDR1 is MDHEN and CDR2 is SYDVKM. V was trimmed by 8 bases and J by 15 bases, leaving 17 bases between them. This CDR3 is built from 11 residues. CDR3 loop: CASSPGTGWFF. The CDR3 DNA reads TGTGCCAGCTCCCCCGGGACTGGGTGGTTCTTC.

The genes are TRBV27 and TRBJ2-7; D unclear. CDR3 length: 13 residues. Trimming took 0 bases from V and 1 from J, leaving 4 bases between them. Germline values: CDR1 MNHEY, CDR2 SMNVEV (reference sequence). The CDR3 here is CASSLSLSYEQYF. The CDR3 coding sequence is TGTGCCAGCAGTTTATCCCTATCCTACGAGCAGTACTTC.

This chain connects TRBV30 to TRBJ1-5; a weak D match, TRBD1 (6 bases). The CDR3 runs to 15 residues. The V end lost 1 base, the J end lost 2 bases, and 12 bases lay between the germline ends. The germline V gene has CDR1 GTSNPN and CDR2 SVGIG (reference sequence). The CDR3, as DNA: TGTGCCTGGAGTGCAACAGGGTCGGGCAATCAGCCCCAGCATTTT. Protein product: CAWSATGSGNQPQHF. Combining the CDR3 with reference TRBV30 and TRBJ1-5 gives the whole variable domain SQTIHQWPATLVQPVGSPLSLECTVEGTSNPNLYWYRQAAGRGLQLLFYSVGIGQISSEVPQNLSASRPQDRQFILSSKKLLLSDSGFYLCAWSATGSGNQPQHFGDGTRLSIL.

The genes are TRBV7-3 and TRBJ2-1, with D tentatively TRBD1 (6 bases). Germline lookup yields CDR1 SGHTA and CDR2 FQGTGA. CDR3 length: 12 residues. Trimming stripped 5 bases from V and 8 bases from J, with 10 bases between. The CDR3 reads CASSLTGYEQFF. The DNA for the CDR3 is TGTGCCAGCAGCCTGACAGGTTATGAGCAGTTCTTC.

Remarks on this clone: A far bigger clonotype differs at one base, so this is likely a read error. V usage is TRBV6-1 and J usage is TRBJ2-7, with 8 nucleotides matching TRBD1. Germline values: CDR1 MNHNS, CDR2 SASEGT. With V trimmed by 7 bases and J by 3 bases, 8 bases remained unmatched. CDR3 size: 14 residues. The CDR3 DNA reads TGTGCCAGCACCGGGTCAGGGGGCGTCTACGAGCAGTACTTC. Translated: CASTGSGGVYEQYF.

This chain connects TRBV2 to TRBJ2-1; TRBD2 matches at 13 bases. Germline trimming cut 6 bases from V and 10 bases from J; bases unmatched to any gene: 9. CDR3 length: 15 residues. The germline gives CDR1 SNHLY, CDR2 FYNNEI. The CDR3 protein is CASSLRTSGSGEQFF. CDR3 nucleotides: TGTGCCAGCAGCCTCCGGACTAGCGGGAGTGGCGAGCAGTTCTTC.

J is TRBJ2-5 and V is TRBV10-3, with a weak D call TRBD2 (6 bases). CDR1 is ENHRY, CDR2 SYGVKD, per germline. V lost 8 bases and J lost 1, with 17 bases in between. The CDR3 has 15 residues. CDR3 amino acids: CAIGSGGTTQETQYF. The CDR3 coding sequence is TGTGCCATCGGTTCGGGCGGGACCACCCAAGAGACCCAGTACTTC.

The chain links TRBV29-1 to TRBJ1-2, with 8 nucleotides matching TRBD1. Trimming at V came to 3 bases and at J to 4 bases, leaving 10 bases not matched to a gene. The CDR3 covers 15 residues. The germline gives CDR1 SQVTM, CDR2 ANQGSEA. As DNA, the CDR3 is TGCAGCGTTGAGGGGATTACAGGGGGAGGCTATGGCTACACCTTC. Encoded protein: CSVEGITGGGYGYTF.

The rearrangement links TRBV30 to TRBJ1-6; the D gene is possibly TRBD1 (5 bases). CDR1 and CDR2 from the germline V gene are GTSNPN and SVGIG (reference sequence). The CDR3 loop spans 13 amino acids. The V gene lost 2 bases and the J gene lost 11 bases, with 13 bases spanning the gap. The CDR3 nucleotides are TGTGCCTGGAGTCAGGGCACGTCGGCACCCCTCCACTTT. Its protein product is CAWSQGTSAPLHF.

The V call is TRBV18, the J call TRBJ2-2; 11 nucleotides line up with TRBD2. The CDR3 loop spans 16 amino acids. Germline CDR1 and CDR2: KGHSH and LQKENI. V shed 3 bases and J 0 bases; nucleotides not matched to a gene: 0. Here the CDR3 reads CASSPGLAANTGELFF. CDR3 nucleotide sequence: TGTGCCAGCTCACCGGGACTAGCGGCGAACACCGGGGAGCTGTTTTTT.

V is TRBV28 and J is TRBJ2-7, with 11 bases that match TRBD1. The CDR3 extends over 14 amino acids. Germline V gene lookup returns CDR1 MDHEN and CDR2 SYDVKM. Trimming cost V 11 bases and J 3 bases; bases outside gene matches: 9. The DNA for the CDR3 is TGTGCCGCTCGAACCGGGACAGGGGGCTACGAGCAGTACTTC. Its protein is CAARTGTGGYEQYF.

Written as DNA, the CDR3 is TGTGCCAGCAGCCAAGTATATCCGGGAGCCTACAATGAGCAGTTCTTC. It codes for CASSQVYPGAYNEQFF. This sequence joins TRBV4-2 and TRBJ2-1, with D possibly TRBD2 on 6 matching bases. V lost 1 base to trimming and J lost 2 bases, with 12 bases between them. Per the germline V gene, CDR1 is LGHNA and CDR2 is YNFKEQ. This CDR3 has 16 amino acids.

The rearrangement uses TRBV10-3 and TRBJ2-7; TRBD1 agrees at 7 bases. J was trimmed by 3 bases and V by 4 bases; bases with no gene match: 3. CDR3 length: 13 residues. Germline-derived CDR1 and CDR2 are ENHRY and SYGVKD. CDR3 protein: CAISAGQIYEQYF. The DNA for the CDR3 is TGTGCCATCAGTGCGGGACAGATCTACGAGCAGTACTTC.

The chain is built from TRBV30 and TRBJ1-4; the match to TRBD1 covers 8 bases. Germline loops: CDR1 GTSNPN, CDR2 SVGIG (reference sequence). CDR3 size: 15 residues. Germline trimming cut 3 bases from V and 5 bases from J; bases unmatched to any gene: 8. The CDR3: CAWSLGTGQNEKLFF. CDR3 DNA: TGTGCCTGGAGCCTCGGGACAGGACAAAATGAAAAACTGTTTTTT. Full variable domain (outside the CDR3, taken from reference TRBV30 and TRBJ1-4): SQTIHQWPATLVQPVGSPLSLECTVEGTSNPNLYWYRQAAGRGLQLLFYSVGIGQISSEVPQNLSASRPQDRQFILSSKKLLLSDSGFYLCAWSLGTGQNEKLFFGSGTQLSVL.

The chain links TRBV6-5 to TRBJ2-7, with D hard to call. Looked up from germline, CDR1 is MNHEY and CDR2 is SVGAGI. The CDR3 runs to 15 residues. V lost 2 bases and J lost 3, with 14 bases in between. The DNA for the CDR3 is TGTGCCAGCAGTTACGGGTCGGGTGAGCTCTACGAGCAGTACTTC. Its translation: CASSYGSGELYEQYF.

This clone was observed a few times. The DNA of the CDR3 is TGTGCCAGCAGTTACCGAGAGGCCGGCACTGAAGCTTTCTTT. Encoded protein: CASSYREAGTEAFF. The V call is TRBV6-5, the J call TRBJ1-1, with D uncertain. CDR3 size: 14 residues. Germline V lookup: CDR1 MNHEY, CDR2 SVGAGI. V shed 2 bases and J shed 4 bases, with 11 bases lying between them.

The rearrangement uses TRBV5-1 and TRBJ2-4; TRBD1 might be the D (5 bases). The CDR3 sequence is 14 residues long. Per the germline V gene, CDR1 is SGHRS and CDR2 is YFSETQ. Trimming removed 4 bases from V and 5 bases from J, with 13 bases in between. CDR3 nucleotides: TGCGCCAGCAGCCCGGACCCAGGGCAAAACATTCAGTACTTC. Translation gives CASSPDPGQNIQYF.

The V and J genes are TRBV25-1 and TRBJ2-6; D remains unclear. Trimming pared 3 bases from V and 0 bases from J, leaving 12 bases between. The CDR3 covers 17 residues. CDR1 and CDR2 (germline): MGHDK, SYGVNS. The DNA for the CDR3 is TGTGCCAGCAGTGACCCACCGAGTCACTCTGGGGCCAACGTCCTGACTTTC. Translating gives CASSDPPSHSGANVLTF. Complete variable domain (other parts from reference TRBV25-1 and TRBJ2-6): EADIYQTPRYLVIGTGKKITLECSQTMGHDKMYWYQQDPGMELHLIHYSYGVNSTEKGDLSSESTVSRIRTEHFPLTLESARPSHTSQYLCASSDPPSHSGANVLTFGAGSRLTVL.